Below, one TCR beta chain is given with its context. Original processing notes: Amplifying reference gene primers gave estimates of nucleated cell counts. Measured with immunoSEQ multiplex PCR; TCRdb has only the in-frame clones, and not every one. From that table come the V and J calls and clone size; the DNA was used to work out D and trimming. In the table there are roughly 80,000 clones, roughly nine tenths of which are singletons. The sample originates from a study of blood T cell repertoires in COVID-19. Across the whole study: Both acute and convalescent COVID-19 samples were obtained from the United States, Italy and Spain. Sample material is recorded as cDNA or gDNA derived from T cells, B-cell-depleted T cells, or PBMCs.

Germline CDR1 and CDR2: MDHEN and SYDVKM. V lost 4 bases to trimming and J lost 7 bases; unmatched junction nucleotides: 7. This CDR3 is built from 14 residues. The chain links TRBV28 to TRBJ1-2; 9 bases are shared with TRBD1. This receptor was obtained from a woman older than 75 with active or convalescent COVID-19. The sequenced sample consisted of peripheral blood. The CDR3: CASSSGQGRRGYTF. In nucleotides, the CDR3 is TGTGCCAGCAGTTCAGGACAGGGGAGGCGTGGCTACACCTTC.